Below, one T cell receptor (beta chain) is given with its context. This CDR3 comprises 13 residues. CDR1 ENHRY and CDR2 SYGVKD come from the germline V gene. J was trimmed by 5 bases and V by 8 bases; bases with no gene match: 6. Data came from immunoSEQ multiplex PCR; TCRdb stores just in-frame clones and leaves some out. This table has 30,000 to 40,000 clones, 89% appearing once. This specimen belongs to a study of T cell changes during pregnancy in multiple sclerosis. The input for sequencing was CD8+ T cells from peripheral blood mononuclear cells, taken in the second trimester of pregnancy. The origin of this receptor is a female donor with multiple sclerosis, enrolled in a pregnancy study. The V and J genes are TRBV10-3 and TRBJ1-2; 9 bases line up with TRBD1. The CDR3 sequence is CAIGAGQGYGYTF. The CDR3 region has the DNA TGTGCCATCGGCGCGGGACAGGGTTATGGCTACACCTTC.